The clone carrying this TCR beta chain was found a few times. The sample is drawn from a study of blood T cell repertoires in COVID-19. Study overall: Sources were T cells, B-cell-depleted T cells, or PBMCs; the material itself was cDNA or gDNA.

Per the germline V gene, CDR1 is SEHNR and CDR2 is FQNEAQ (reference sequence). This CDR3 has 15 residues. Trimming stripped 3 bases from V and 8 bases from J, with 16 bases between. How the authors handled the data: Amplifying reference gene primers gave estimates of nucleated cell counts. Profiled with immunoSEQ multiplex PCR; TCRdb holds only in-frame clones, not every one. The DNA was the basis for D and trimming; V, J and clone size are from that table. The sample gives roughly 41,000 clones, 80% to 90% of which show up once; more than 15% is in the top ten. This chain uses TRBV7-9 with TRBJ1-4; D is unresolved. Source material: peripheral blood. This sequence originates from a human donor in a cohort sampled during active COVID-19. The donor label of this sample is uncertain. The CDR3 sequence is CASSLGRAVSEKLFF. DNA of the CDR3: TGTGCCAGCAGCTTGGGGAGGGCAGTGAGCGAAAAACTGTTTTTT.